The rows below give T cell receptor beta chains drawn from one sample of a study of blood T cell repertoires in COVID-19. Libraries were prepared by immunoSEQ multiplex PCR; TCRdb keeps only in-frame clonotypes and omits some of them. The sample yields 150,000 to 200,000 clones, more than 75% seen once. Input material: peripheral blood. Every receptor here comes from a young man with COVID-19, enrolled during active disease. Both conserved end residues are part of each CDR3. Each record gives: J gene, clone size, V gene, D gene, CDR3 DNA, CDR3 protein. The D gene is left open where the match is weak. Size is omitted from some rows. Given values are once, few, many or a class for expanded clones.

J: TRBJ1-4
size: .
V: TRBV5-4
D: .
DNA: TGTGCCAGCAGCTTGGTGGGCAGAAATGAAAAACTGTTTTTT
CDR3: CASSLVGRNEKLFF

J: TRBJ1-6
size: .
V: TRBV27
D: .
DNA: TGTGCCAGCAGTTCTAACAGAGAATATAATTCACCCCTCCACTTT
CDR3: CASSSNREYNSPLHF

J: TRBJ1-5
size: .
V: TRBV28
D: TRBD1
DNA: TGTGCCAGCAGTTTAGAGGACAGGGGGAATCAGCCCCAGCATTTT
CDR3: CASSLEDRGNQPQHF

J: TRBJ1-5
size: once
V: TRBV19
D: TRBD1
DNA: TGTGCCAGTAGTACAACAGGGGGCGGACAGCCCCAGCATTTT
CDR3: CASSTTGGGQPQHF

J: TRBJ2-3
size: .
V: TRBV30
D: TRBD2
DNA: TGTGCCTGGAGTGTAAAGTATTGGGGGGGGAGCACAGATACGCAGTATTTT
CDR3: CAWSVKYWGGSTDTQYF

J: TRBJ2-7
size: once
V: TRBV28
D: .
DNA: TGTGCCAGCAGAAAAACTTCAAGATACTACGAGCAGTACTTC
CDR3: CASRKTSRYYEQYF

J: TRBJ2-1
size: .
V: TRBV27
D: TRBD2
DNA: TGTGCCAGCAGTGTAGCGGGTAGCTACAATGAGCAGTTCTTC
CDR3: CASSVAGSYNEQFF

J: TRBJ1-3
size: .
V: TRBV28
D: .
DNA: TGTGCCAGCAGCCTGAGGGGGTTGGGAGGAAACACCATATATTTT
CDR3: CASSLRGLGGNTIYF

J: TRBJ1-1
size: once
V: TRBV28
D: .
DNA: TGTGCCAGCAGTTTCCAGGGAAATAGGGGCACTGAAGCTTTCTTT
CDR3: CASSFQGNRGTEAFF

J: TRBJ2-2
size: .
V: TRBV5-6
D: .
DNA: TGTGCCAGCAGCTTGTCAACCGGGGAGCTGTTTTTT
CDR3: CASSLSTGELFF

J: TRBJ1-1
size: .
V: TRBV29-1
D: .
DNA: TGCAGCGTTCAGGGGATGAACACTGAAGCTTTCTTT
CDR3: CSVQGMNTEAFF

J: TRBJ2-2
size: .
V: TRBV4-3
D: .
DNA: TGCGCCAGCAGCCAAGATCTAGGAGTTGGCACCGGGGAGCTGTTTTTT
CDR3: CASSQDLGVGTGELFF

J: TRBJ2-2
size: .
V: TRBV29-1
D: TRBD2
DNA: TGCAGCGTCCTAAACCCAGGGACTAGCGGGAGGGCCACCGGGGAGCTGTTTTTT
CDR3: CSVLNPGTSGRATGELFF

J: TRBJ2-1
size: once
V: TRBV27
D: TRBD2
DNA: TGTGCCAGCAGTTTAAACGGGAGGGCCGGGACTGAGCAGTTCTTC
CDR3: CASSLNGRAGTEQFF

J: TRBJ2-3
size: .
V: TRBV11-2
D: TRBD2
DNA: TGTGCCAGCAGGGGACTAGCGGGAGAAGGAGATACGCAGTATTTT
CDR3: CASRGLAGEGDTQYF

J: TRBJ2-4
size: .
V: TRBV4-1
D: .
DNA: TGCGCCAGCAGCCAAGAGCGGCTCCTAGCCAAAAACATTCAGTACTTC
CDR3: CASSQERLLAKNIQYF

J: TRBJ2-1
size: .
V: TRBV18
D: TRBD2
DNA: TGTGCCAGCTCACCCAGACTAGCGGGAGGCAACAATGAGCAGTTCTTC
CDR3: CASSPRLAGGNNEQFF

J: TRBJ2-3
size: .
V: TRBV7-6
D: TRBD1
DNA: TGTGCCAGCAGTTTAAGAGGGGGCTTAGGCACAGATACGCAGTATTTT
CDR3: CASSLRGGLGTDTQYF

J: TRBJ1-2
size: .
V: TRBV14
D: TRBD1
DNA: TGTGCCAGCAGCCACAGGGGGCAGAACTATGGCTACACCTTC
CDR3: CASSHRGQNYGYTF

J: TRBJ1-6
size: .
V: TRBV7-2
D: TRBD1
DNA: TGTGCCAGCAGCTTAGTGGGCAGGGGGAATTCACCCCTCCACTTT
CDR3: CASSLVGRGNSPLHF

J: TRBJ1-2
size: .
V: TRBV12-5
D: .
DNA: TGTGCTAGGACCACCGCGGGACGGATGAACTATGGCTACACCTTC
CDR3: CARTTAGRMNYGYTF

J: TRBJ2-1
size: .
V: TRBV9
D: TRBD2
DNA: TGTGCCAGCAGCGTAGCCCTAGCGGGTACCTACAATGAGCAGTTCTTC
CDR3: CASSVALAGTYNEQFF

J: TRBJ1-1
size: .
V: TRBV13
D: .
DNA: TGTGCCAGCAGCCCCTGGGGAGGCACTGAAGCTTTCTTT
CDR3: CASSPWGGTEAFF

J: TRBJ2-1
size: .
V: TRBV24-1
D: TRBD2
DNA: TGTGCCACCAGTGACAAGGGACTAGGGACTTCCTACAATGAGCAGTTCTTC
CDR3: CATSDKGLGTSYNEQFF

J: TRBJ1-1
size: once
V: TRBV19
D: .
DNA: TGTGCCAGTAGCCCCAACGAGGGTGGGAACACTGAAGCTTTCTTT
CDR3: CASSPNEGGNTEAFF

J: TRBJ2-3
size: .
V: TRBV6-4
D: TRBD2
DNA: TGTGCCAGCAGCAAGTCTACCCGACTAGCGAGCACAGATACGCAGTATTTT
CDR3: CASSKSTRLASTDTQYF

J: TRBJ1-2
size: few
V: TRBV2
D: TRBD1
DNA: TGTGCCAGCAGAGCGGACAGGACGTTCTATGGCTACACCTTC
CDR3: CASRADRTFYGYTF

J: TRBJ2-2
size: .
V: TRBV4-3
D: .
DNA: TGCGCCAGCAGCCAACCCCTCACCGGGGAGCTGTTTTTT
CDR3: CASSQPLTGELFF

J: TRBJ1-4
size: .
V: TRBV28
D: TRBD1
DNA: TGTGCCAGCAGTACTCCCCGGGACAGTTTCGAAAAACTGCTTTTT
CDR3: CASSTPRDSFEKLLF

J: TRBJ1-2
size: few
V: TRBV7-9
D: TRBD1
DNA: TGTGCCAGCAGCGAGGGGACAGGGACTTATGGCTACACCTTC
CDR3: CASSEGTGTYGYTF

J: TRBJ1-6
size: .
V: TRBV2
D: TRBD1
DNA: TGTGCCAGGAGCCGGACAGGGCCTAATTCACCCCTCCACTTT
CDR3: CARSRTGPNSPLHF

J: TRBJ2-7
size: .
V: TRBV5-8
D: .
DNA: TGTGCCAGCAGTCGTAGCGAAGGGATCTACGAGCAGTACTTC
CDR3: CASSRSEGIYEQYF

J: TRBJ2-7
size: .
V: TRBV29-1
D: .
DNA: TGCAGCGTTGGGGGCATCGTCGACGAGCAGTACTTC
CDR3: CSVGGIVDEQYF

J: TRBJ2-6
size: .
V: TRBV7-3
D: .
DNA: TGTGCCAGCAGCGCCCAGGGGTCTGGGGCCAACGTCCTGACTTTC
CDR3: CASSAQGSGANVLTF

J: TRBJ1-5
size: .
V: TRBV24-1
D: .
DNA: TGTGCCACCAGTGATTCGGGTCGGGGGTCCAGCAATCAGCCCCAGCATTTT
CDR3: CATSDSGRGSSNQPQHF

J: TRBJ2-7
size: .
V: TRBV10-3
D: TRBD2
DNA: TGTGCCATCACTAGCGGGGACTCCTACGAGCAGTACTTC
CDR3: CAITSGDSYEQYF

J: TRBJ1-1
size: .
V: TRBV28
D: .
DNA: TGTGCCAGCAGTTTATACACGGGAGAAGCTTTCTTT
CDR3: CASSLYTGEAFF

J: TRBJ2-6
size: .
V: TRBV2
D: .
DNA: TGTGCCAGCAGGAGGGAACCAGGTGTCCTGACTTTC
CDR3: CASRREPGVLTF

J: TRBJ2-1
size: .
V: TRBV3-1/TRBV3-2
D: .
DNA: TGTGCCAGCAGCCAAGTTGGCAGATTCTACAATGAGCAGTTCTTC
CDR3: CASSQVGRFYNEQFF

J: TRBJ1-3
size: .
V: TRBV10-1
D: TRBD1
DNA: TGCGCCAGCAGTAGGGACAGGCCGGTCGAAGTCCCCATATATTTT
CDR3: CASSRDRPVEVPIYF

J: TRBJ1-1
size: once
V: TRBV19
D: TRBD1
DNA: TGTGCCAGTAGTATCAAGACAGGGGGCTTGAACACTGAAGCTTTCTTT
CDR3: CASSIKTGGLNTEAFF

J: TRBJ1-5
size: once
V: TRBV7-2
D: .
DNA: TGTGCCAGCAGCCCGCGGACGTTCTATACGGGACAGCCCCAGCATTTT
CDR3: CASSPRTFYTGQPQHF

J: TRBJ1-2
size: once
V: TRBV6-2/TRBV6-3
D: TRBD1
DNA: TGTGCCAGCAGTTACCGGGACAGGGCCGCCCTTGACTATGGCTACACCTTC
CDR3: CASSYRDRAALDYGYTF

J: TRBJ1-6
size: .
V: TRBV6-5
D: TRBD1
DNA: TGTGCCAGCAGGGAGACAGGGTTTAATTCACCCCTCCACTTT
CDR3: CASRETGFNSPLHF

J: TRBJ2-5
size: .
V: TRBV11-2
D: .
DNA: TGTGCCAGCAGCTTAGCAGGTTTAATATTAGAGACCCAGTACTTC
CDR3: CASSLAGLILETQYF

J: TRBJ2-3
size: once
V: TRBV5-1
D: .
DNA: TGCGCCAGCAGCTTGTTACCCAGGGGTACAGATACGCAGTATTTT
CDR3: CASSLLPRGTDTQYF

J: TRBJ2-7
size: .
V: TRBV13
D: .
DNA: TGTGCCAGCAGCTTAGGCCGGGGTTTAGGCTACGAGCAGTACTTC
CDR3: CASSLGRGLGYEQYF

J: TRBJ2-1
size: .
V: TRBV7-6
D: .
DNA: TGTGCCAGCAGCCTTAGGGGCAATGAGCAGTTCTTC
CDR3: CASSLRGNEQFF

J: TRBJ2-1
size: .
V: TRBV13
D: .
DNA: TGTGCCAGCAGCCCGTTGGGGAGCGCGAGCTCCTACAATGAGCAGTTCTTC
CDR3: CASSPLGSASSYNEQFF

J: TRBJ2-7
size: .
V: TRBV29-1
D: .
DNA: TGCAGCGTTGAAGATTACGGGTCCTACGAGCAGTACTTC
CDR3: CSVEDYGSYEQYF

J: TRBJ2-7
size: .
V: TRBV5-1
D: .
DNA: TGCGCCAGCAGCTTGCTAGTCGGAAGCTCCTACGAGCAGTACTTC
CDR3: CASSLLVGSSYEQYF

J: TRBJ2-7
size: few
V: TRBV7-9
D: .
DNA: TGTGCCAGCAGCCTCGGGACACCCGGGGACTCCTACGAGCAGTACTTC
CDR3: CASSLGTPGDSYEQYF

J: TRBJ2-2
size: .
V: TRBV7-6
D: .
DNA: TGTGCCAGCAGCTTACCAGGGAGGTCCACCGGGGAGCTGTTTTTT
CDR3: CASSLPGRSTGELFF

J: TRBJ1-1
size: .
V: TRBV3-1/TRBV3-2
D: TRBD1
DNA: TGTGCCAGCAGCTCAAGGGGGTTCAGGGGGCACACTGAAGCTTTCTTT
CDR3: CASSSRGFRGHTEAFF